This record covers a single T cell receptor (beta chain). It has no known antigen specificity. No base quality values were provided; no much bigger clone lies one nucleotide off. Taken from cysteine to phenylalanine, the CDR3 has 16 residues. This entry keeps only the CDR3 DNA: 48 bases, framed from base 1. For CDR1 and CDR2, the germline V gene lists SGHRS and YFSETQ. V and J are trimmed by 0 bases and 2 bases, and the gene matches miss 6 bases of the junction. Each collaborating institution followed its own protocols to collect whole blood in K2EDTA tubes. Collaborator samples were shipped for TCRbeta analysis as frozen whole blood, isolated PBMCs, or DNA extracted from either sample type. This sample is drawn from a study of blood T cell repertoires in COVID-19 (dated by TCRdb to the early 2020s). Turning to the overall study: Collaborator samples came from the United States, Italy and Spain and covered acute and convalescent phases of COVID-19. A freely available public database, intended as a resource for researchers studying the immune response to SARS-CoV-2, is where the repertoires were released. The dataset comprised deeply sampled blood TCRbeta repertoires from subjects exposed to, actively infected with, or recovered from COVID-19. The prospective study material was composed of cDNA or gDNA derived from T cells, B-cell-depleted T cells, or PBMCs. The samples were drawn from the first 160 participants of the ongoing ImmuneRACE study and from 950 to 1,500 subjects provided by 6 global collaborators. HLA class I and class II types, where available, came from metadata supplied by the sample provider rather than from assay-based typing. The sample metadata nearly always contained a de-identified subject ID, COVID-19 status, age in years and sex. Study-level results and caveats: The amount of clinical and demographic metadata varied by source and participant and was provided uncurated.

TCRbeta CDR3 regions were amplified from genomic DNA by means of the immunoSEQ Assay, a bias-controlled multiplex PCR. Turning to the authors' computational methods: The number of nucleated cells in each sample was estimated by amplification of reference gene primers within the assay. To quantify the absolute abundance of each unique TCRbeta CDR3 rearrangement, sequence reads were collapsed and filtered. Productive Simpson clonality was computed per sample as the square root of Simpson's diversity index over productive rearrangements. The source is immuneACCESS, and TCRdb retained only in-frame sequences with V and J called. Part of the clones is not carried over; for the studies checked, unresolved V genes explain less than half of this, and the remainder is unexplained. D and trimming come from the DNA, and the V and J calls and clone size come from that table. This sample holds 200,000 to 250,000 clones; 88% were observed only once. The ten largest clonotypes hold around 1.5% of the sample.

Sequencing was performed on peripheral blood. The source of this sequence is an elderly man with acute or convalescent COVID-19. The rearranged segments are TRBV5-1 and TRBJ1-1; 8 nucleotides in the junction match TRBD1. The DNA reads TGCGCCAGCAGCTTGGGGGGGACAGGTTCAAACACTGAAGCTTTCTTT. This gives the protein CASSLGGTGSNTEAFF.